Presented here are 3 T cell receptor beta chains from one specimen sequenced in a study of CD4 T cells in relation to SARS-CoV-2 and coronaviruses. The assay was immunoSEQ multiplex PCR, and TCRdb's table has in-frame clones only and misses some. The table lists tens of thousands of clones, 74% of them singletons. Unexposed donor CD4+ T cells date from about 2011-2018, before the COVID-19 pandemic. The cells were cultured for approximately ten days before CD4+ T cells were isolated. No antigen has been identified for these receptors. The sequenced material came from CD4+ T cells from PBMCs, cultured in vitro. These receptors were obtained from a human donor in good health.

V usage is TRBV12-1 and J usage is TRBJ2-1; the table's D gene call, TRBD2, was not cross checked with the DNA. TRBV12-1 is noted as a pseudogene. CDR3 size: 17 residues. The CDR3 region has the DNA TGTGCCAGCAGCTTTAGTTTATTGGCTAGCGCGGGTAATGAGCAGTTCTTC. Translated: CASSFSLLASAGNEQFF.

The J gene is TRBJ1-2, the V gene TRBV30; D is unclear. This CDR3 region has 11 residues. V lost 0 bases, J lost 8 bases, and 7 bases lay in between. Germline-derived CDR1 and CDR2 are GTSNPN and SVGIG (reference sequence). The CDR3, as DNA: TGTGCCTGGAGTGTAAATGTGGGCTACACCTTC. Translating it yields CAWSVNVGYTF.

Only a few counts were recorded for this clone. The DNA of the CDR3 is TGTGCCAGCAAGAATCCAGGGGTGGGCAATCAGCCCCAGCATTTT. It specifies CASKNPGVGNQPQHF. V and J are TRBV6-5 and TRBJ1-5; maybe TRBD1 (6 bases). The CDR3 has 15 amino acids. Germline lookup yields CDR1 MNHEY and CDR2 SVGAGI. With 7 bases removed from V and 2 bases from J, the gap between germline ends came to 15 bases.